This T cell receptor (beta chain) was sequenced in a study of blood T cells in healthy people across ages. Looked up from germline, CDR1 is ENHRY and CDR2 is SYGVKD. This CDR3 has 11 amino acids. Sample-barcoded 5' priming and a J-beta primer mix drove a second PCR of roughly 7 to 11 cycles. With 12 random nucleotides, a template-switch adaptor tagged each individual cDNA molecule. Each CDR3 protein is one row after TCRdb ran MiXCR on the 5' RACE reads. Of fewer than 2 million distinct CDR3 sequences in the sample, around 42% are singletons; the top ten hold 23%. Sequenced: blood. The receptor comes from a human donor in good health. The rearrangement joins TRBV10-3 to TRBJ2-4; 9 nucleotides agree with TRBD1. The DNA end is more similar to TRBJ2-7, so the J call may be wrong. The CDR3 protein is CATTGGSEQYF. In DNA, the CDR3 is TGTGCCACCACAGGGGGCAGCGAGCAGTACTTC.